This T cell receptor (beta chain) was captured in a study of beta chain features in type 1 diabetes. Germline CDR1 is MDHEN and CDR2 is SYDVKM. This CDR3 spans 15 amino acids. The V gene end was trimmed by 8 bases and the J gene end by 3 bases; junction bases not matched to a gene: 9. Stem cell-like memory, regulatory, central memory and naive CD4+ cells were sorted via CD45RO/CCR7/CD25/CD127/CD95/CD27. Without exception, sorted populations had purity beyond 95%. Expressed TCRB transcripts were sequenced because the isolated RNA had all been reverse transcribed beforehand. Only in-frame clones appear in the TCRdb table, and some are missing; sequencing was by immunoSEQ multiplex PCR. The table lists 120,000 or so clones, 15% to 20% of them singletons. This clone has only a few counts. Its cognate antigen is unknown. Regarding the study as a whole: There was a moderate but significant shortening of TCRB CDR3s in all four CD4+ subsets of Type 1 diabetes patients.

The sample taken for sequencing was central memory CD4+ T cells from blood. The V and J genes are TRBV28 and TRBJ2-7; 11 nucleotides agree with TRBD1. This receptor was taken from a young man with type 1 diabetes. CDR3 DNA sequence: TGTGCCAGCGAGGGACACGGGACAGGGGGCTACGAGCAGTACTTC. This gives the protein CASEGHGTGGYEQYF.